The rows below give T cell receptor beta chains drawn from one sample of a study of cytomegalovirus exposure and HLA in healthy donors. The method was immunoSEQ multiplex PCR; TCRdb's version includes in-frame clones alone and lacks a portion of them. This table holds 110,000 or so clones, approximately 75% found once. The material sequenced was PBMCs. All receptors come from a man aged 45-65 years in good health and CMV-seropositive. The CDR3 runs from the conserved cysteine through the conserved F or W. D genes are given only for firm matches. A row's size may be missing; if present it is once, few, many or a size class.

TRBJ1-1	-	-	TRBV30	CAWSGLGLVTEAFF	TGTGCCTGGAGTGGTTTGGGGCTTGTCACTGAAGCTTTCTTT
TRBJ2-7	-	-	TRBV18	CASSSDNYEQYF	TGTGCCAGCTCATCTGACAACTACGAGCAGTACTTC
TRBJ1-1	few	-	TRBV2	CASSRSEAFF	TGTGCCAGCAGTAGGAGTGAAGCTTTCTTT
TRBJ1-6	-	TRBD1	TRBV28	CASRRTGTNSPLHF	TGTGCCAGCAGACGGACAGGGACTAATTCACCCCTCCACTTT
TRBJ1-6	-	-	TRBV5-1	CASSLYSLSNSPLHF	TGCGCCAGCAGCTTGTACAGTCTGTCTAATTCACCCCTCCACTTT
TRBJ2-6	-	TRBD2	TRBV5-4	CASSSGGVSGANVLTF	TGTGCCAGCAGCTCGGGGGGGGTCTCTGGGGCCAACGTCCTGACTTTC
TRBJ2-2	-	-	TRBV2	CASSRDINTGELFF	TGTGCCAGCAGCCGGGATATTAACACCGGGGAGCTGTTTTTT
TRBJ1-1	many	TRBD1	TRBV30	CAWSGHRGWSGTEAFF	TGTGCCTGGAGTGGTCACAGGGGGTGGAGTGGCACTGAAGCTTTCTTT
TRBJ2-5	few	TRBD1	TRBV27	CASSLGTGDSETQYF	TGTGCCAGCAGTTTAGGAACAGGGGATTCAGAGACCCAGTACTTC
TRBJ2-7	-	TRBD2	TRBV7-2	CASSLGTSGPYEQYF	TGTGCCAGCAGCTTAGGGACTAGCGGGCCCTACGAGCAGTACTTC
TRBJ1-2	-	TRBD1	TRBV9	CASSARDRAFMGYTF	TGTGCCAGCAGCGCCCGGGACAGGGCGTTTATGGGCTACACCTTC
TRBJ2-4	few	-	TRBV21-1	CASSKRSGTRKLAKNIQYF	TGTGCCAGCAGCAAACGATCCGGGACAAGGAAACTAGCCAAAAACATTCAGTACTTC
TRBJ2-7	few	TRBD1	TRBV5-6	CASSVDRAHEQYF	TGTGCCAGCAGCGTGGACAGGGCCCACGAGCAGTACTTC
TRBJ2-1	few	TRBD2	TRBV6-6	CASSYWTSGRGDEQFF	TGTGCCAGCAGTTACTGGACTAGCGGGCGAGGTGATGAGCAGTTCTTC